This T cell receptor (beta chain) comes out of a study of blood T cells in healthy people across ages. The CDR3 length is 15 residues. With 2 bases removed from V and 0 bases from J, the gap between germline ends came to 11 bases. Germline CDR1 and CDR2: SGHNT and YYREEE (reference sequence). Next came a second PCR, run for about 7 to 12 cycles, which used a sample-barcoded 5' primer along with a J-beta primer mix. MiXCR was run by TCRdb on the 5' RACE reads, yielding one entry per CDR3 protein. The sample consists of about 1.6 million distinct CDR3 sequences, about 31% of them appearing once. The chain couples TRBV5-4 to TRBJ1-1, with a possible D match to TRBD1 (6 bases). The clonotype originates from a young woman in good health. The specimen sequenced was blood. This CDR3 reads CASSFLGQMNTEAFF. In DNA form, the CDR3 reads TGTGCCAGCAGCTTCCTCGGACAGATGAACACTGAAGCTTTCTTT.